The 32 T cell receptor beta chains in this list originate from one sample, sequenced in a study of T cell responses to AZD1222 COVID-19 vaccine. Here immunoSEQ multiplex PCR was the method, and the copy in TCRdb shows in-frame clones only, minus some. The sample has some 130,000 clones, 70% to 90% seen once. Source: peripheral blood, taken on day 0 of AZD1222 vaccination. These receptors all come from an adult in good health.

This clone has a handful of counts. The rearrangement links TRBV6-5 to TRBJ1-2, with no clear D. The V and J ends lost 6 bases and 3 bases respectively, with 17 bases between them. This CDR3 region has 15 residues. Germline lookup yields CDR1 MNHEY and CDR2 SVGAGI. The CDR3 region is CASSTLWGMDYGYTF. In DNA form, the CDR3 reads TGTGCCAGCAGCACCCTTTGGGGTATGGACTATGGCTACACCTTC.

This clone was counted only a few times. The chain employs TRBV28 and TRBJ1-4, with TRBD1 as a possible D gene (6 bases). This CDR3 has 16 residues. Trimming pared 3 bases from V and 7 bases from J, leaving 18 bases between. In germline, CDR1 is MDHEN, CDR2 SYDVKM. The CDR3 sequence is CASSFWDIGPIEKLFF. In DNA, the CDR3 is TGTGCCAGCAGTTTCTGGGACATCGGTCCCATTGAAAAACTGTTTTTT.

J is TRBJ1-2 and V is TRBV3-1 (or the pseudogene TRBV3-2); D is unresolved. The CDR3 has 14 amino acids. Germline loops: CDR1 LGHDT, CDR2 YNNKEL (reference sequence). V was trimmed by 3 bases and J by 2 bases, leaving 10 bases between them. CDR3 sequence: CASSQSWQNYGYTF. The CDR3 DNA is TGTGCCAGCAGCCAGAGTTGGCAAAACTATGGCTACACCTTC.

This chain joins TRBV5-6 and TRBJ2-5; 10 nucleotides line up with TRBD2. This CDR3 is 16 amino acids long. CDR1 and CDR2 (germline): SGHDT, YYEEEE. The ends lost 0 bases at V and 3 bases at J; junction bases unmatched: 5. CDR3 coding DNA: TGTGCCAGCAGCTTGGTCGGGAGCGGGAGGGAAGAGACCCAGTACTTC. This codes for CASSLVGSGREETQYF.

The chain is built from TRBV30 and TRBJ2-7; 10 nucleotides match TRBD1. CDR3 length: 14 residues. CDR1 GTSNPN and CDR2 SVGIG come from the germline V gene (reference sequence). The V gene end was trimmed by 0 bases and the J gene end by 2 bases; junction bases not matched to a gene: 1. CDR3 DNA: TGTGCCTGGAGTGTAGGACAGGGGGCCTACGAGCAGTACTTC. Its translation is CAWSVGQGAYEQYF.

The chain joins TRBV30 to TRBJ1-2; D may be TRBD1 (5 bases). Looked up from germline, CDR1 is GTSNPN and CDR2 is SVGIG (reference sequence). Trimming removed 1 base from V and 9 bases from J, with 15 bases in between. The CDR3 is 13 amino acids. In DNA form, the CDR3 reads TGTGCCTGGAGTGCCCCGGGGGGGGATAGCTACACCTTC. This codes for CAWSAPGGDSYTF.

The rearrangement uses TRBV7-6 and TRBJ2-5; unclear D gene. V was shortened by 1 base and J by 3 bases, with 12 bases between the two germline ends. The CDR3 is 15 residues long. CDR1 is SGHVS, CDR2 FNYEAQ, per germline. CDR3 sequence reads: CASSLEPEPKETQYF. CDR3 coding DNA: TGTGCCAGCAGCTTAGAGCCCGAACCGAAAGAGACCCAGTACTTC.

The chain's CDR3 is CASSSLTNYGYTF. The CDR3, as DNA: TGTGCCAGCAGTTCCCTTACTAACTATGGCTACACCTTC. The chain joins TRBV27 to TRBJ1-2; no definite D call. Per germline, CDR1 MNHEY and CDR2 SMNVEV (reference sequence). V was trimmed by 4 bases and J by 0 bases, leaving 6 bases between them. The CDR3 contains 13 residues.

The chain is built from TRBV19 and TRBJ1-2, with D hard to call. In germline, CDR1 is LNHDA, CDR2 SQIVND (reference sequence). Trimming removed 5 bases from V and 1 base from J, with 11 bases in between. The CDR3 length is 14 residues. The CDR3 loop reads CASSRRDGNYGYTF. In nucleotides, the CDR3 is TGTGCCAGTAGTCGACGAGACGGTAACTATGGCTACACCTTC.

J is TRBJ2-2 and V is TRBV27, with D unclear. Germline V gene data show CDR1 as MNHEY and CDR2 as SMNVEV (reference sequence). Trimming left V 7 bases short and J 4 bases short, with 10 bases between. This CDR3 spans 13 amino acids. CDR3 residues: CASTRRVTGELFF. DNA for the CDR3: TGTGCCAGCACCCGAAGGGTCACCGGGGAGCTGTTTTTT.

This clone was recorded only once. The chain links TRBV18 to TRBJ2-7, with a weak D call TRBD2 (6 bases). V was shortened by 1 base and J by 0 bases, with 13 bases between the two germline ends. The CDR3 is made up of 16 amino acids. Germline V gene lookup returns CDR1 KGHSH and CDR2 LQKENI. For the CDR3, the DNA is TGTGCCAGCTCACCACAGGGAGGCAGGAGCTCCTACGAGCAGTACTTC. Translation gives CASSPQGGRSSYEQYF.

This clone was counted between two and nine times. This chain links TRBV30 with TRBJ2-3, with D perhaps matching TRBD1 (6 bases). V lost 7 bases to trimming and J lost 4 bases, with 15 bases between them. This CDR3 region has 13 residues. Germline CDR1 is GTSNPN and CDR2 is SVGIG (reference sequence). The CDR3 DNA follows: TGTGCCTTGGCCTCTAAGGGGGCAGATACGCAGTATTTT. Translation: CALASKGADTQYF.

The chain is built from TRBV27 and TRBJ1-5, with D unresolved. The CDR3 totals 14 residues. Trimming left V 6 bases short and J 7 bases short, with 16 bases between. Looked up from germline, CDR1 is MNHEY and CDR2 is SMNVEV (reference sequence). The CDR3 spells CASSPGRAVQPQHF. The CDR3 region has the DNA TGTGCCAGCAGCCCGGGGAGGGCGGTCCAGCCCCAGCATTTT.

This rearrangement joins TRBV25-1 to TRBJ2-5; 7 bases fit TRBD2. The CDR3 runs 14 residues. Germline lookup yields CDR1 MGHDK and CDR2 SYGVNS. V was pared by 3 bases and J by 5 bases, with 6 bases of the junction left unmatched. The CDR3 is CASSEGVLAETQYF. The DNA for the CDR3 is TGTGCCAGCAGTGAGGGGGTACTAGCGGAGACCCAGTACTTC. Complete variable domain (other parts from reference TRBV25-1 and TRBJ2-5): EADIYQTPRYLVIGTGKKITLECSQTMGHDKMYWYQQDPGMELHLIHYSYGVNSTEKGDLSSESTVSRIRTEHFPLTLESARPSHTSQYLCASSEGVLAETQYFGPGTRLLVL.

This chain joins TRBV5-1 and TRBJ1-6; the match to TRBD1 covers 12 bases. Germline V gene sequence: CDR1 SGHRS, CDR2 YFSETQ. The CDR3 has 18 amino acids. J gave up 1 base and V 3 bases, and 5 bases lay outside the gene matches. The CDR3 reads CASSSGTGGRSYNSPLHF. CDR3 nucleotides: TGCGCCAGCAGCTCCGGGACAGGGGGCCGGTCCTATAATTCACCCCTCCACTTT.

This chain uses TRBV19 with TRBJ2-3; 8 bases fit TRBD2. The ends lost 4 bases at V and 0 bases at J; junction bases unmatched: 3. Germline V gene sequence: CDR1 LNHDA, CDR2 SQIVND (reference sequence). The CDR3 sequence is 15 residues long. The CDR3 is CASSTLAASTDTQYF. CDR3 DNA sequence: TGTGCCAGTAGTACACTAGCGGCCAGCACAGATACGCAGTATTTT.

This chain connects TRBV27 to TRBJ2-7, with 7 bases that match TRBD2. The V gene end was trimmed by 4 bases and the J gene end by 2 bases; junction bases not matched to a gene: 5. CDR3 length equals 14 residues. Germline V gene data show CDR1 as MNHEY and CDR2 as SMNVEV (reference sequence). CDR3 sequence (DNA): TGTGCCAGCAGTTCCGGGGGGATTCCCTACGAGCAGTACTTC. It codes for CASSSGGIPYEQYF.

This rearrangement joins TRBV7-9 to TRBJ2-1, with TRBD2 as a possible D gene (5 bases). Germline lookup yields CDR1 SEHNR and CDR2 FQNEAQ (reference sequence). The CDR3 is 13 amino acids. Trimming removed 3 bases at V and 4 bases at J, with 7 bases between. CDR3 sequence (DNA): TGTGCCAGCAGCTTGGACTTATACAATGAGCAGTTCTTC. Its protein product is CASSLDLYNEQFF. The complete variable domain, with remaining parts taken from reference TRBV7-9 and TRBJ2-1, reads DTGVSQNPRHKITKRGQNVTFRCDPISEHNRLYWYRQTLGQGPEFLTYFQNEAQLEKSRLLSDRFSAERPKGSFSTLEIQRTEQGDSAMYLCASSLDLYNEQFFGPGTRLTVL.

The chain couples TRBV11-3 to TRBJ2-7; D is ambiguous. Trimming took off 6 bases at V and 6 bases at J, with 15 bases between the two ends. In germline, CDR1 is SGHNT, CDR2 YENEEA. The CDR3 runs to 13 residues. The CDR3 coding sequence is TGTGCCAGCAGAGGGTATTCATCGGGCGAGCAGTACTTC. Its translation: CASRGYSSGEQYF.

The V gene is TRBV11-2, the J gene TRBJ1-1; tentative D call: TRBD1 (5 bases). V lost 5 bases, J lost 10 bases, and 17 bases lay in between. Germline-derived CDR1 and CDR2 are SGHAT and FQNNGV. The CDR3 has 13 amino acids. As DNA, the CDR3 is TGTGCCAGCAGCCCTATCAGGGAGATGCGAGCTTTCTTT. It encodes CASSPIREMRAFF.

This clone showed up just a few times. This sequence joins TRBV7-8 and TRBJ1-2, with 7 bases lining up with TRBD1. With V trimmed by 5 bases and J by 0 bases, 3 bases remained unmatched. Germline CDR1 reads SGHVS; CDR2 reads FQNEAQ. This CDR3 is 14 amino acids long. As DNA, the CDR3 is TGTGCCAGCAGCCCAGGGGGGGCTAACTATGGCTACACCTTC. The encoded protein is CASSPGGANYGYTF.

The chain recombines TRBV24-1 with TRBJ1-2; D ambiguous. Germline lookup yields CDR1 KGHDR and CDR2 SFDVKD. V was clipped by 5 bases and J by 0 bases, with 6 bases between them. The CDR3 consists of 13 residues. CDR3 region: CATSVLANYGYTF. DNA for the CDR3: TGTGCCACCAGTGTACTAGCTAACTATGGCTACACCTTC.

The rearrangement links TRBV4-2 to TRBJ2-7; D is perhaps TRBD1 or TRBD2 (5 bases each). Trimming stripped 1 base from V and 4 bases from J, with 11 bases between. The CDR3 runs 14 residues. Germline CDR1 is LGHNA and CDR2 is YNFKEQ. The CDR3 spells CASSQAGTIYEQYF. The CDR3 DNA follows: TGTGCCAGCAGCCAAGCGGGGACGATATACGAGCAGTACTTC.

The rearrangement joins TRBV6-4 to TRBJ2-3; D is perhaps TRBD2 (5 bases). Germline lookup yields CDR1 MRHNA and CDR2 SNTAGT. The CDR3 has 17 residues. V gave up 0 bases and J gave up 4 bases, with 17 bases separating them. The CDR3 is CASSDSGRGLSADTQYF. Here the CDR3 DNA reads TGTGCCAGCAGTGACTCGGGTCGGGGTTTGTCGGCAGATACGCAGTATTTT.

J is TRBJ2-3 and V is TRBV4-2; 8 bases map to TRBD2. The CDR3 totals 16 residues. V lost 0 bases to trimming and J lost 10 bases; unmatched junction nucleotides: 12. Germline CDR1 reads LGHNA; CDR2 reads YNFKEQ. CDR3 sequence (DNA): TGTGCCAGCAGCCAAGATTCGGCAGCGGGGGATGTGTCGCAGTATTTT. This gives the protein CASSQDSAAGDVSQYF.

This chain joins TRBV9 and TRBJ2-1, with TRBD1 identical over 9 bases. The CDR3 runs to 14 residues. After removal of 4 bases from V and 5 bases from J, the junction contained 4 bases not matched to a gene. The germline V gene encodes CDR1 SGDLS and CDR2 YYNGEE. CDR3 in amino acids: CASSRDRVNNEQFF. In DNA form, the CDR3 reads TGTGCCAGCAGCCGGGACAGGGTTAACAATGAGCAGTTCTTC.

This chain joins TRBV29-1 and TRBJ1-2, with TRBD1 as a possible D gene (6 bases). CDR1 is SQVTM and CDR2 is ANQGSEA in the germline V gene. Deletions cut 5 bases from V and 4 bases from J, with 20 bases between. The CDR3 extends over 15 amino acids. The CDR3 sequence: CSVPIPDRKVYGYTF. The CDR3 nucleotides are TGCAGCGTTCCTATACCAGACAGGAAGGTCTATGGCTACACCTTC.

The genes are TRBV13 and TRBJ2-2, with D perhaps being TRBD1 or TRBD2 (7 bases each). V was clipped by 8 bases and J by 5 bases, with 15 bases between them. Germline lookup yields CDR1 PRHDT and CDR2 FYEKMQ (reference sequence). The CDR3 is 14 residues long. CDR3 sequence: CASHYRGGTGELFF. The CDR3 DNA reads as TGTGCCAGCCACTACAGGGGAGGGACCGGGGAGCTGTTTTTT.

The V gene is TRBV6-2 or TRBV6-3, the J gene TRBJ1-1, with D hard to call. V was shortened by 2 bases and J by 0 bases, with 7 bases between the two germline ends. CDR1 is MNHEY, CDR2 SVGEGT, per germline. The CDR3 length is 14 residues. The CDR3 region has the DNA TGTGCCAGCAGTTACACGAGGGTGAACACTGAAGCTTTCTTT. This gives the protein CASSYTRVNTEAFF.

Regarding this clone: The same CDR3 also results from other DNA sequences found in this sample. The chain links TRBV7-3 to TRBJ1-3; TRBD1 matches at 10 bases. V shed 5 bases, J shed 2 bases, and the junction held 3 bases outside the gene matches. This CDR3 has 15 residues. Germline V lookup: CDR1 SGHTA, CDR2 FQGTGA. CDR3 region: CASSHDRGPGNTIYF. CDR3 DNA: TGTGCCAGCAGCCACGACAGGGGGCCTGGAAACACCATATATTTT.

On this clone: The junction does not match germline at one end; this may be a read error. The rearrangement links TRBV2 to TRBJ2-3; perhaps TRBD1 as D (6 bases). The CDR3 has 12 amino acids. Looked up from germline, CDR1 is SNHLY and CDR2 is FYNNEI. The CDR3 coding sequence is TGTGCCAGCAGGGCGGACAGTCTCCTCTCGGATTTT. It is translated as CASRADSLLSDF.

The CDR3 here is CASSTPGFQETQYF. The CDR3 nucleotides read TGTGCCAGTAGTACCCCCGGGTTCCAAGAGACCCAGTACTTC. The chain carries TRBV19 and TRBJ2-5; D is uncertain. The CDR3 spans 14 residues. Trimming took off 4 bases at V and 1 base at J, with 10 bases between the two ends. Germline V gene sequence: CDR1 LNHDA, CDR2 SQIVND (reference sequence).